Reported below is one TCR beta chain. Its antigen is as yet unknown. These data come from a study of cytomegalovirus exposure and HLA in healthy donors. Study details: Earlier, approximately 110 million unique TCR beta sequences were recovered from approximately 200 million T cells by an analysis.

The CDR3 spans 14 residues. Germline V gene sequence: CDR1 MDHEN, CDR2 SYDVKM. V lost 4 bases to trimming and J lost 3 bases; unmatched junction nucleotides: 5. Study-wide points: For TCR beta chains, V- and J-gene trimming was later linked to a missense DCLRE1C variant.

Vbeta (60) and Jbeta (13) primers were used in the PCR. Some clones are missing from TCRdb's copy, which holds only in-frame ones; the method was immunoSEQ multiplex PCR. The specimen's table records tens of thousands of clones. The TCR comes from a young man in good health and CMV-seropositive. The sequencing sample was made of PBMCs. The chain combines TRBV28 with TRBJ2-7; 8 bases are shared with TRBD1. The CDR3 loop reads CASSSGQVNYEQYF. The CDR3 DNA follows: TGTGCCAGCAGTTCGGGACAGGTTAACTACGAGCAGTACTTC.